The 22 T cell receptor beta chains below all came from one sample that was sequenced in a study of CD8 T cells in Susac syndrome. After extraction with the RNeasy kit, roughly 0.5 to 1 ug of the RNA was reverse transcribed using random hexamers. Each CDR3 protein gets one entry after TCRdb re-called the immunoSEQ multiplex PCR reads with MiXCR. The sample records approximately 300,000 distinct CDR3 sequences, approximately 85% being singletons. The source material was CD8+ T cells from PBMCs. These TCRs come from a human donor with multiple sclerosis.

The chain uses TRBV9 and TRBJ1-2; D is perhaps TRBD1 (5 bases). V gave up 4 bases and J gave up 4 bases, with 20 bases separating them. The CDR3 runs to 16 residues. Germline V gene sequence: CDR1 SGDLS, CDR2 YYNGEE. CDR3 nucleotides: TGTGCCAGCAGCCCCCACAGGACAACCTGGGGCTATGGCTACACCTTC. Residues: CASSPHRTTWGYGYTF.

The chain links TRBV28 to TRBJ2-1; the D gene is possibly TRBD2 (5 bases). V dropped 3 bases and J dropped 1 base, with 13 bases sitting between them. The germline CDR1 and CDR2 sequences are MDHEN and SYDVKM. The CDR3 runs to 16 residues. This CDR3 is CASSFHPGSSYNEQFF. The CDR3 DNA reads as TGTGCCAGCAGTTTCCATCCGGGATCATCCTACAATGAGCAGTTCTTC.

J is TRBJ2-7 and V is TRBV13; 8 nucleotides agree with TRBD1. Germline CDR1 PRHDT, CDR2 FYEKMQ (reference sequence). After removal of 4 bases from V and 5 bases from J, the junction contained 7 bases not matched to a gene. CDR3 length equals 14 residues. This chain's CDR3 is CASSYRTGPDEQYF. For the CDR3, the DNA is TGTGCCAGCAGCTATCGGACAGGGCCCGACGAGCAGTACTTC.

V is TRBV5-1 and J is TRBJ1-2; perhaps TRBD1 as D (5 bases). V was pared by 0 bases and J by 4 bases, with 22 bases between. The CDR3 contains 18 residues. Germline CDR1 and CDR2: SGHRS and YFSETQ. The DNA of the CDR3 is TGCGCCAGCAGCTTGGACCTGAACCCGGGACGGCCTCTCTATGGCTACACCTTC. It encodes CASSLDLNPGRPLYGYTF.

V and J are TRBV20-1 and TRBJ2-1; TRBD2 matches at 13 bases. CDR3 length equals 18 residues. Trimming at V came to 3 bases and at J to 8 bases, leaving 16 bases not matched to a gene. Per the germline V gene, CDR1 is DFQATT and CDR2 is SNEGSKA (reference sequence). CDR3 coding DNA: TGCAGTGCTAGCGCCGGACTAGCGGGAGTGATACTTGGGGATGAGCAGTTCTTC. It is translated as CSASAGLAGVILGDEQFF.

The chain couples TRBV4-3 to TRBJ2-7, with D possibly matching TRBD1 (5 bases). V was clipped by 1 base and J by 4 bases, with 14 bases between them. This CDR3 has 15 amino acids. The germline CDR1 and CDR2 sequences are LGHNA and YSLEER. The CDR3 bases are TGCGCCAGCAGCCAAGGGGTCCAGGGTGGATACGAGCAGTACTTC. Protein: CASSQGVQGGYEQYF.

The chain links TRBV7-9 to TRBJ2-6, with 11 bases aligning to TRBD2. Germline lookup yields CDR1 SEHNR and CDR2 FQNEAQ (reference sequence). The trim removed 3 bases at V and 0 bases at J, leaving 7 bases unmatched. The CDR3 covers 19 residues. CDR3 loop: CASSFLLAGVLSGANVLTF. The CDR3, as DNA: TGTGCCAGCAGCTTTTTACTAGCGGGGGTCCTCTCTGGGGCCAACGTCCTGACTTTC. The variable domain in full, completed from reference TRBV7-9 and TRBJ2-6, reads DTGVSQNPRHKITKRGQNVTFRCDPISEHNRLYWYRQTLGQGPEFLTYFQNEAQLEKSRLLSDRFSAERPKGSFSTLEIQRTEQGDSAMYLCASSFLLAGVLSGANVLTFGAGSRLTVL.

CDR3 in DNA: TGTGCCAGTAGGGACGTAGCGGGGGCCAACGTCCTGACTTTC. As protein: CASRDVAGANVLTF. This sequence joins TRBV19 and TRBJ2-6; D may be TRBD2 (5 bases). Germline CDR1 is LNHDA and CDR2 is SQIVND (reference sequence). Trimming pared 6 bases from V and 4 bases from J, leaving 10 bases between. The length of the CDR3 is 14 residues.

The chain links TRBV12-3 or TRBV12-4 to TRBJ1-3; D call uncertain. The CDR3 covers 16 residues. The V end was cut by 5 bases, the J end by 4 bases, with 18 bases between. CDR3 amino acids: CASSPDGTSAGNTIYF. In DNA, the CDR3 is TGTGCCAGCAGTCCGGACGGTACCTCTGCCGGAAACACCATATATTTT.

The rearrangement joins TRBV30 to TRBJ2-2; D call uncertain. This CDR3 comprises 14 residues. V gave up 1 base and J gave up 4 bases, with 10 bases separating them. In germline, CDR1 is GTSNPN, CDR2 SVGIG (reference sequence). This CDR3 is CAWSEDITTGELFF. The CDR3 region has the DNA TGTGCCTGGAGTGAAGACATTACCACCGGGGAGCTGTTTTTT.

The CDR3, as DNA: TGTGCCAGCAGCTCGGGAGCTGGCAATCAGCCCCAGCATTTT. As protein: CASSSGAGNQPQHF. The J gene is TRBJ1-5, the V gene TRBV7-2; the D is unclear. V was pared by 4 bases and J by 2 bases, with 9 bases between. The CDR3 covers 14 residues. CDR1 and CDR2 (germline): SGHTA, FQGNSA. The variable domain in full, completed from reference TRBV7-2 and TRBJ1-5, reads GAGVSQSPSNKVTEKGKDVELRCDPISGHTALYWYRQSLGQGLEFLIYFQGNSAPDKSGLPSDRFSAERTGGSVSTLTIQRTQQEDSAVYLCASSSGAGNQPQHFGDGTRLSIL.

The CDR3 nucleotides are TGTGCCAGCAGTGCCCTTTATCAGCCCCAGCATTTT. Protein product: CASSALYQPQHF. This chain uses TRBV6-5 with TRBJ1-5; D remains ambiguous. The CDR3 is made up of 12 amino acids. CDR1 is MNHEY, CDR2 SVGAGI, per germline. The V and J ends lost 5 bases and 5 bases respectively, with 7 bases between them.

The J gene is TRBJ2-6, the V gene TRBV28; 7 nucleotides match TRBD1. Germline V gene sequence: CDR1 MDHEN, CDR2 SYDVKM. The length of the CDR3 is 18 residues. V was clipped by 4 bases and J by 1 base; unmatched bases: 10. As DNA, the CDR3 is TGTGCCAGCAGTTCCCAAGACAGGGCCACATCTGGGGCCAACGTCCTGACTTTC. Amino acids: CASSSQDRATSGANVLTF.

V gene TRBV2 combines with J gene TRBJ2-1; 7 bases line up with TRBD2. The CDR3 is 14 amino acids. The V segment lost 6 bases and the J segment 4 bases; nucleotides outside the gene matches: 6. Germline V gene sequence: CDR1 SNHLY, CDR2 FYNNEI. The CDR3 bases are TGTGCCAGCAGCGGGGGGAGGATTTACAATGAGCAGTTCTTC. Its protein product is CASSGGRIYNEQFF. The full variable domain, completed using reference TRBV2 and TRBJ2-1, is EPEVTQTPSHQVTQMGQEVILRCVPISNHLYFYWYRQILGQKVEFLVSFYNNEISEKSEIFDDQFSVERPDGSNFTLKIRSTKLEDSAMYFCASSGGRIYNEQFFGPGTRLTVL.

The chain carries TRBV19 and TRBJ1-1; D unresolved. V was shortened by 3 bases and J by 0 bases, with 8 bases between the two germline ends. CDR1 LNHDA and CDR2 SQIVND come from the germline V gene (reference sequence). The length of the CDR3 is 14 residues. CDR3 residues: CASSMRVMNTEAFF. The CDR3 nucleotides are TGTGCCAGTAGTATGAGAGTCATGAACACTGAAGCTTTCTTT.

The chain is built from TRBV7-9 and TRBJ2-3; D is uncertain. Trimming took 1 base from V and 6 from J, leaving 8 bases between them. This CDR3 is 13 amino acids long. The V gene's germline CDR1 is SEHNR and CDR2 FQNEAQ (reference sequence). The CDR3: CASSLVLWDTQYF. CDR3 DNA sequence: TGTGCCAGCAGCTTAGTTCTGTGGGATACGCAGTATTTT.

The rearrangement uses TRBV19 and TRBJ1-5; no firm D call. Deletions cut 5 bases from V and 4 bases from J, with 12 bases between. There are 14 residues in the CDR3. Germline CDR1 reads LNHDA; CDR2 reads SQIVND (reference sequence). The CDR3, as DNA: TGTGCCAGTAGTTGGGGTTATGGTAATCAGCCCCAGCATTTT. Protein: CASSWGYGNQPQHF.

This clonotype appeared a few times. The rearrangement uses TRBV11-2 and TRBJ2-1, with TRBD2 as a possible D gene (5 bases). This CDR3 is built from 12 residues. CDR1 and CDR2 from the germline V gene are SGHAT and FQNNGV. V was pared by 5 bases and J by 9 bases, with 11 bases between. CDR3 sequence: CASSPLGSEQFF. Here the CDR3 DNA reads TGTGCCAGCAGCCCCTTGGGGAGTGAGCAGTTCTTC.

The chain employs TRBV4-3 and TRBJ1-2; TRBD1 matches at 10 bases. Trimming at V came to 3 bases and at J to 7 bases, leaving 8 bases not matched to a gene. The length of the CDR3 is 15 residues. The V gene's germline CDR1 is LGHNA and CDR2 YSLEER. The CDR3 bases are TGCGCCAGCAGCCATGGGACAGGGGAATCCGGTGGCTACACCTTC. Translated, it gives CASSHGTGESGGYTF.

V gene TRBV27 combines with J gene TRBJ1-5; D unresolved. CDR3 length equals 18 residues. V lost 5 bases to trimming and J lost 0 bases, with 20 bases between them. The germline CDR1 and CDR2 sequences are MNHEY and SMNVEV (reference sequence). The CDR3 here is CASSPGGAVTDSNQPQHF. DNA of the CDR3: TGTGCCAGCAGTCCTGGAGGAGCCGTAACTGATAGCAATCAGCCCCAGCATTTT.

The rearrangement uses TRBV11-1 and TRBJ2-3, with a possible D match to TRBD2 (6 bases). This CDR3 is built from 21 residues. The germline CDR1 and CDR2 sequences are SGHAT and FQDESV (reference sequence). The V end was cut by 4 bases, the J end by 7 bases, with 36 bases between. The CDR3 DNA is TGTGCCAGCAGCTCGCCCCGGGACGCAAATCTAACGGGACTGCGCCGACATACGCAGTATTTT. Encoded protein: CASSSPRDANLTGLRRHTQYF. The full variable domain, completed using reference TRBV11-1 and TRBJ2-3, is EAEVAQSPRYKITEKSQAVAFWCDPISGHATLYWYRQILGQGPELLVQFQDESVVDDSQLPKDRFSAERLKGVDSTLKIQPAELGDSAMYLCASSSPRDANLTGLRRHTQYFGPGTRLTVL.

This chain connects TRBV5-4 to TRBJ2-5; 7 bases align to TRBD2. J lost 3 bases, V lost 1 base, and 6 bases had no gene match. Germline CDR1 is SGHNT and CDR2 is YYREEE (reference sequence). This CDR3 is 15 amino acids long. The CDR3 coding sequence is TGTGCCAGCAGCTTGAGCCTAGCGGAAAAAGAGACCCAGTACTTC. Its translation: CASSLSLAEKETQYF. The full variable domain, its missing parts supplied by reference TRBV5-4 and TRBJ2-5, is ETGVTQSPTHLIKTRGQQVTLRCSSQSGHNTVSWYQQALGQGPQFIFQYYREEENGRGNFPPRFSGLQFPNYSSELNVNALELDDSALYLCASSLSLAEKETQYFGPGTRLLVL.